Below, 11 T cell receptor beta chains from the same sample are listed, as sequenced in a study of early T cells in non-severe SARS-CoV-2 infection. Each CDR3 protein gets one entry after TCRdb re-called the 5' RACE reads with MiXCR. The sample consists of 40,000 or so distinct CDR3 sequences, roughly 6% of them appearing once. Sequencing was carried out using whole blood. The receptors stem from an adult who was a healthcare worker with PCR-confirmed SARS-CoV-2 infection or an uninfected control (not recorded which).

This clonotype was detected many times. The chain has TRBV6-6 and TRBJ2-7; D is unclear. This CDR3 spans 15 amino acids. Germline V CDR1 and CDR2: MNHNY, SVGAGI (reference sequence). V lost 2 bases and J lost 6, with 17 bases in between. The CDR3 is CASSYLAETHPEQYF. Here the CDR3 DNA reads TGTGCCAGCAGTTACCTGGCCGAAACTCATCCCGAGCAGTACTTC.

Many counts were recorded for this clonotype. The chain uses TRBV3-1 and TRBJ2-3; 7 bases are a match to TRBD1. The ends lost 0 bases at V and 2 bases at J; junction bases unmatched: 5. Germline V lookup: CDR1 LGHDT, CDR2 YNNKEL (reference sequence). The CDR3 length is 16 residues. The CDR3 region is CASSQDSGQNTDTQYF. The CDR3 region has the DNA TGTGCCAGCAGCCAAGACTCGGGACAGAACACAGATACGCAGTATTTT.

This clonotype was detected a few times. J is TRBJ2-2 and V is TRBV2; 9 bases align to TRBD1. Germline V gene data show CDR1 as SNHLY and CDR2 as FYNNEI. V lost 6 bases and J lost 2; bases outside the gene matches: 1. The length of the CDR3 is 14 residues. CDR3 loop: CASRGQGNTGELFF. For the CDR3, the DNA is TGTGCCAGCAGGGGACAGGGAAACACCGGGGAGCTGTTTTTT.

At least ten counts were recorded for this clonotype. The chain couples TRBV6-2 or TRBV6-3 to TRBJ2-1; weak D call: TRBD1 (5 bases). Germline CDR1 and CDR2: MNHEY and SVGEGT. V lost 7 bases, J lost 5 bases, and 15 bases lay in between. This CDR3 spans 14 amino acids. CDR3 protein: CASTHDSLDNEQFF. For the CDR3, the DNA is TGTGCCAGCACCCACGACAGCCTGGACAATGAGCAGTTCTTC.

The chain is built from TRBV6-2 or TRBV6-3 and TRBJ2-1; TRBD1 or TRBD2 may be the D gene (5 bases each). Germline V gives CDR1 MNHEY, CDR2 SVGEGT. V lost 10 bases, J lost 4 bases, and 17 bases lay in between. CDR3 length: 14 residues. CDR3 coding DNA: TGTGCCACCCACGAACGGGGCAATTACAATGAGCAGTTCTTC. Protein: CATHERGNYNEQFF.

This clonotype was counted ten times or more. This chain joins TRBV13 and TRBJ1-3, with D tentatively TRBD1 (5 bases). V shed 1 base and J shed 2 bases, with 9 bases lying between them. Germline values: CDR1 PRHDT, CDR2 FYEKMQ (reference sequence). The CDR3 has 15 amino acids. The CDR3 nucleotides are TGTGCCAGCAGCTTAGAAGGAGGGGCTGGAAACACCATATATTTT. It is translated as CASSLEGGAGNTIYF.

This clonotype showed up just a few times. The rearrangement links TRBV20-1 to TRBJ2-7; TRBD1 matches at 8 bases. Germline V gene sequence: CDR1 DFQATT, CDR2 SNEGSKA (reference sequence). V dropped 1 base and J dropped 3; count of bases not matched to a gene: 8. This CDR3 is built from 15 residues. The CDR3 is CSARARTGSLYEQYF. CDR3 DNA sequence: TGCAGTGCTAGAGCTCGGACAGGGAGTCTCTACGAGCAGTACTTC.

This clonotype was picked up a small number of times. CDR3 region: CASSDGGSGQPQHF. CDR3 DNA: TGTGCCAGCAGTGATGGGGGTTCGGGACAGCCCCAGCATTTT. The V call is TRBV2, the J call TRBJ1-5; weak D call: TRBD1 (5 bases). Germline V lookup: CDR1 SNHLY, CDR2 FYNNEI. V lost 3 bases and J 7 bases, leaving 13 bases between the germline ends. This CDR3 region has 14 residues.

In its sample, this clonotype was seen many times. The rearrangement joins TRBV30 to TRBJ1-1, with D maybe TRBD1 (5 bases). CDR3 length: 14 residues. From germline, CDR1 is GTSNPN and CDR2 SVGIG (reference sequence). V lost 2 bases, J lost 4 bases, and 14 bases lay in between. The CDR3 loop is CAWSPIMRGTEAFF. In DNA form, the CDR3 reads TGTGCCTGGAGTCCCATAATGAGGGGCACTGAAGCTTTCTTT.

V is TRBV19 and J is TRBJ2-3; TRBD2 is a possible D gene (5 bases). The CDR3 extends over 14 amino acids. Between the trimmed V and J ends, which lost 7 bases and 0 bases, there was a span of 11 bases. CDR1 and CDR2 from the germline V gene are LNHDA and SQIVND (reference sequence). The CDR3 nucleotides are TGTGCCAGTAACCTAGCTGTTAGCACAGATACGCAGTATTTT. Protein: CASNLAVSTDTQYF. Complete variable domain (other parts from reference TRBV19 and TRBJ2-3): DGGITQSPKYLFRKEGQNVTLSCEQNLNHDAMYWYRQDPGQGLRLIYYSQIVNDFQKGDIAEGYSVSREKKESFPLTVTSAQKNPTAFYLCASNLAVSTDTQYFGPGTRLTVL.

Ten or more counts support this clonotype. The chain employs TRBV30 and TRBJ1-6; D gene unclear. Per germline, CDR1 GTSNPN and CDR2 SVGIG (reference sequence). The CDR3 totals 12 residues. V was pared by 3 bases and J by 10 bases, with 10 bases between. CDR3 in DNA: TGTGCCTGGAGCCGGGTCGGGTCACCCCTCCACTTT. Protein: CAWSRVGSPLHF.